This T cell receptor (beta chain) was observed in a study of a mutant IDH1 vaccine in newly diagnosed glioma. For the study at large: Patients' prior therapy spanned radiotherapy, temozolomide, or both; most underwent both.

Time point of the sample: baseline, week 1 (first vaccination visit). The treatment is: pre-vaccination baseline after standard-of-care therapy. Assay: immunoSEQ multiplex PCR; the TCRdb copy retains only in-frame clones and omits some. This table holds tens of thousands of clones, approximately 80% found once. CDR3 length: 15 amino acids. Per the germline V gene, CDR1 is SGHRS and CDR2 is YFSETQ. V lost 5 bases and J lost 9, with 21 bases in between. The chain carries TRBV5-1 and TRBJ2-1, with D possibly matching TRBD1 (6 bases). The receptor was isolated from a man aged 30-40 years with glioma. The material sequenced was PBMCs, taken from a glioma patient treated with radiotherapy, temozolomide or both. The CDR3 loop reads CASSWGNRRGGEQFF. In DNA form, the CDR3 reads TGCGCCAGCAGTTGGGGGAATAGGAGAGGGGGTGAGCAGTTCTTC.